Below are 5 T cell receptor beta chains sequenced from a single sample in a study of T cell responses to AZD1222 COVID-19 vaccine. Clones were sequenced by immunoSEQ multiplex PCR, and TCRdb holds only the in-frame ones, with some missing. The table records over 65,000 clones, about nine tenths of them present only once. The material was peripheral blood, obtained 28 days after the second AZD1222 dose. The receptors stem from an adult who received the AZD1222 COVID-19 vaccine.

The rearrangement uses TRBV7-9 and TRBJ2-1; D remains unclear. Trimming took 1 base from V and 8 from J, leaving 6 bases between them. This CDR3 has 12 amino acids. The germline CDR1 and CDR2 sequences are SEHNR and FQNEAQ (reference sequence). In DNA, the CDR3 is TGTGCCAGCAGCTTAGAGGTCGATGAGCAGTTCTTC. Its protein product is CASSLEVDEQFF. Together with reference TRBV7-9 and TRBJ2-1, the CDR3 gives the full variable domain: DTGVSQNPRHKITKRGQNVTFRCDPISEHNRLYWYRQTLGQGPEFLTYFQNEAQLEKSRLLSDRFSAERPKGSFSTLEIQRTEQGDSAMYLCASSLEVDEQFFGPGTRLTVL.

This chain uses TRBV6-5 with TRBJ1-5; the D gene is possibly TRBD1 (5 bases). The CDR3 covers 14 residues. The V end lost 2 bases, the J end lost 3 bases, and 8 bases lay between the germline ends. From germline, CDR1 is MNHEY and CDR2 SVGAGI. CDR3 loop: CASSYGGANQPQHF. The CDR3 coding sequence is TGTGCCAGCAGTTACGGAGGGGCCAATCAGCCCCAGCATTTT.

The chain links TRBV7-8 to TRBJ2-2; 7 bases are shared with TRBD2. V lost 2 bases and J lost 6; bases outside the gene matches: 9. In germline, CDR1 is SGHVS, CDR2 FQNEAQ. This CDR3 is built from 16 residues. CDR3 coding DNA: TGTGCCAGCAGCTTATCTATCTGGGCGGGAGCCGGGGAGCTGTTTTTT. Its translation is CASSLSIWAGAGELFF.

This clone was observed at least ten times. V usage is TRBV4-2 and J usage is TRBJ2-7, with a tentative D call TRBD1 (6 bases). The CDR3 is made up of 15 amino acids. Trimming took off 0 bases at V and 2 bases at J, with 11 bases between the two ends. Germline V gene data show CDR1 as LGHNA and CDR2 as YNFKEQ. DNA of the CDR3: TGTGCCAGCAGCCAAGATCCCGGGACACCCTACGAGCAGTACTTC. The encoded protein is CASSQDPGTPYEQYF.

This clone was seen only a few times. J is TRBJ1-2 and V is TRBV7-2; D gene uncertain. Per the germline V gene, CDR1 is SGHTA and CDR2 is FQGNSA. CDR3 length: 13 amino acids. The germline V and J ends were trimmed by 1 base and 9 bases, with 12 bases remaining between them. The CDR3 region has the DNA TGTGCCAGCAGCTTAGGGTCCGGACGGAGCTACACCTTC. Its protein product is CASSLGSGRSYTF.